The rows below give T cell receptor beta chains drawn from one sample of a study of control samples from healthy donors and cancer patients. The data were produced by immunoSEQ multiplex PCR, yet TCRdb's version contains in-frame clones alone and is incomplete. Of around 70,000 clones in the sample, about 83% were seen once. The material sequenced was blood. The receptors shown here come from a man in his sixties in good health. Both conserved end residues are part of each CDR3. D genes are given only for firm matches. Expanded clones are given a class, and other clones once, few, many or no size at all.

CDR3,DNA,J,size,D,V
CASSQGRLYEQYF,TGTGCCAGCTCACAGGGACGCCTCTACGAGCAGTACTTC,TRBJ2-7,.,.,TRBV18
CASSPSGSHHNEQFF,TGTGCCAGCAGCCCTAGCGGGAGTCATCACAATGAGCAGTTCTTC,TRBJ2-1,.,TRBD2,TRBV7-9
CASKEAGSYEQYF,TGCGCCAGCAAGGAAGCGGGGAGCTACGAGCAGTACTTC,TRBJ2-7,.,TRBD2,TRBV10-2
CASSQYRGNEQFF,TGTGCCAGCAGCCAATACAGGGGAAATGAGCAGTTCTTC,TRBJ2-1,.,TRBD1,TRBV14
CASSTGPGLGNPMNTEAFF,TGTGCCAGTAGTACCGGCCCAGGCCTCGGAAACCCGATGAACACTGAAGCTTTCTTT,TRBJ1-1,.,.,TRBV19
CASSLAGDRGFF,TGTGCCAGCAGCTTAGCGGGGGACAGGGGGTTCTTC,TRBJ2-1,.,TRBD1,TRBV7-9
CASSLLAGITGELFF,TGTGCCAGCAGCTTACTAGCGGGAATCACCGGGGAGCTGTTTTTT,TRBJ2-2,.,TRBD2,TRBV5-5
CASSLEKGTWNEQFF,TGTGCCAGCAGCTTAGAAAAGGGAACCTGGAATGAGCAGTTCTTC,TRBJ2-1,.,.,TRBV7-2
CASGLSPGQPINEKLFF,TGTGCTAGTGGTTTATCCCCGGGACAGCCAATTAATGAAAAACTGTTTTTT,TRBJ1-4,.,TRBD1,TRBV12-5
CASSQETSGVGNTGELFF,TGTGCCAGCAGCCAAGAGACTAGCGGAGTAGGGAACACCGGGGAGCTGTTTTTT,TRBJ2-2,once,TRBD2,TRBV4-2
CATSREPGGISGANVLTF,TGTGCCACCAGCAGAGAGCCAGGGGGCATATCTGGGGCCAACGTCCTGACTTTC,TRBJ2-6,once,TRBD1,TRBV15
CASSGQGFATEAFF,TGTGCCAGCAGTGGACAGGGATTTGCCACTGAAGCTTTCTTT,TRBJ1-1,.,TRBD1,TRBV2
CASSVEQGALGTQYF,TGTGCCAGCAGCGTAGAACAGGGGGCACTGGGTACGCAGTATTTT,TRBJ2-3,.,TRBD1,TRBV9
CASTPLGGTDTQYF,TGTGCCAGTACCCCCCTTGGGGGCACAGATACGCAGTATTTT,TRBJ2-3,.,.,TRBV19
CASSLQGAAEAFF,TGTGCCAGCAGCTTACAGGGGGCTGCTGAAGCTTTCTTT,TRBJ1-1,.,TRBD1,TRBV7-9
CASSLQGARDNEQFF,TGTGCCAGCAGCTTACAGGGAGCTCGAGACAATGAGCAGTTCTTC,TRBJ2-1,.,.,TRBV9
CASKLQGLTDTQYF,TGCGCCAGCAAATTACAGGGGCTCACAGATACGCAGTATTTT,TRBJ2-3,.,TRBD1,TRBV5-1
CATSEGIGEQYF,TGTGCCACCAGTGAAGGGATCGGCGAGCAGTACTTC,TRBJ2-7,.,.,TRBV24-1
CASSHGAGSTEAFF,TGTGCCAGCAGTCACGGGGCGGGTAGCACTGAAGCTTTCTTT,TRBJ1-1,.,.,TRBV6-4
CASSQDGPGTGISEQYF,TGCGCCAGCAGCCAAGATGGCCCCGGGACAGGAATCTCCGAGCAGTACTTC,TRBJ2-7,.,TRBD1,TRBV4-3
CAISDGGTVDTQYF,TGTGCCATCAGCGACGGGGGGACGGTGGATACGCAGTATTTT,TRBJ2-3,.,TRBD2,TRBV10-3
CASSLASRDSSRGQYF,TGTGCCAGCAGCTTAGCAAGCCGGGACAGTAGCCGGGGGCAGTACTTC,TRBJ2-7,.,TRBD1,TRBV7-8
CASSALKTGLYEQYF,TGTGCCAGCAGCGCACTAAAGACAGGGCTCTACGAGCAGTACTTC,TRBJ2-7,.,TRBD1,TRBV5-6
CASSPQDGREAFF,TGTGCCAGCTCACCTCAGGACGGAAGAGAAGCTTTCTTT,TRBJ1-1,.,.,TRBV18
CASSQEPGMNTGELFF,TGCGCCAGCAGCCAAGAACCGGGAATGAACACCGGGGAGCTGTTTTTT,TRBJ2-2,.,.,TRBV4-1
CSVEEGKGYNEQFF,TGCAGCGTTGAAGAGGGTAAAGGCTACAATGAGCAGTTCTTC,TRBJ2-1,.,.,TRBV29-1
CASSIAGTTDTQYF,TGCGCCAGCAGCATCGCCGGGACCACAGATACGCAGTATTTT,TRBJ2-3,.,.,TRBV5-1
CASSKVPGEDYGYTF,TGTGCCAGCAGCAAAGTTCCAGGGGAAGACTATGGCTACACCTTC,TRBJ1-2,once,.,TRBV21-1
CASSPQYTTGTEAFF,TGTGCCAGCTCACCACAGTACACCACAGGAACTGAAGCTTTCTTT,TRBJ1-1,.,.,TRBV18